The clone carrying this TCR beta chain was counted a few times. The antigen is undetermined. It was with 60 Vbeta and 13 Jbeta primers that the PCR ran. The data were produced by immunoSEQ multiplex PCR, yet TCRdb's version contains in-frame clones alone and is incomplete. The table lists 170,000 or so clones, less than 90% of them singletons. These data are taken from a study of cytomegalovirus exposure and HLA in healthy donors. Study outcomes and limitations: In an earlier analysis, productive rearrangement rates for most beta V segments clustered near 87% or 30%.

The ends lost 3 bases at V and 3 bases at J; junction bases unmatched: 3. The CDR3 covers 15 residues. Germline V gives CDR1 KGHSH, CDR2 LQKENI. The receptor comes from a man aged 50 or older in good health and CMV-seronegative. Sequencing was carried out using PBMCs. The chain employs TRBV18 and TRBJ2-7; 12 bases align to TRBD2. The CDR3 loop reads CASSPSSGRGYEQYF. CDR3 DNA sequence: TGTGCCAGCTCACCCTCTAGCGGGAGGGGCTACGAGCAGTACTTC.